The sequence of this T cell receptor beta chain was determined in a study of T cell changes during pregnancy in multiple sclerosis (dated by TCRdb to the late 2010s). For the study in its entirety: In women with multiple sclerosis, the researchers looked at how the T cell repertoire shifted as pregnancy progressed.

In regard to this clone: This receptor's antigen is unknown. No much larger clone exists at a distance of one base, and base qualities are not known.

Trimming accounts for 1 base at V and 2 bases at J, while the number of junction bases matched to no gene is 5. Including cysteine and phenylalanine, the CDR3 has 17 amino acids. The only DNA kept is the CDR3, 51 bases in frame from the first base. The germline V gene provides CDR1 SGHTA and CDR2 FQGTGA. Libraries were made using the immunoSEQ multiplex PCR assay. The source is immuneACCESS, and TCRdb retained only in-frame sequences with V and J called. Part of the clones is not carried over; for the studies checked, unresolved V genes explain less than half of this, and the remainder is unexplained. The sample table contains more than 10,000 clones; only one count was recorded for more than 80% of them. 11% of the sample is taken by the ten largest.

This sample comprised CD8+ T cells from peripheral blood mononuclear cells, obtained after pregnancy. Recombination connected TRBV7-3 to TRBJ2-3; 11 middle bases align to TRBD2. The origin of this receptor is a female donor in good health, enrolled as a control in a pregnancy study. The CDR3 region: CASSLRIAGGPTDTQYF. The nucleotide sequence is TGTGCCAGCAGCTTAAGGATAGCGGGGGGGCCCACAGATACGCAGTATTTT.